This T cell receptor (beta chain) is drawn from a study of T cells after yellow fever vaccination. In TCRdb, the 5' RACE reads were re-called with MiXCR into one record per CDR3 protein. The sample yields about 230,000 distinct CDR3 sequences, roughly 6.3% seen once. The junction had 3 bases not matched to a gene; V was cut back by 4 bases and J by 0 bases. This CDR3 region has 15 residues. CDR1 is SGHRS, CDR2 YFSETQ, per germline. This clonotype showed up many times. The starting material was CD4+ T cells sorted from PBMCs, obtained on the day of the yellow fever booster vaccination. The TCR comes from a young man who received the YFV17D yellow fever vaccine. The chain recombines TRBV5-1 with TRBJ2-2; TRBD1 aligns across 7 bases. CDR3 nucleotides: TGCGCCAGCAGCGACGGGACAGCGAACACCGGGGAGCTGTTTTTT. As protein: CASSDGTANTGELFF.